These T cell receptor beta chains were read from a single sample in a study of shared clonotypes between healthy human individuals. The protocol was immunoSEQ multiplex PCR, while the TCRdb copy is restricted to in-frame clones and leaves out a portion. In the table there are roughly 1.5 million clones, 95% to 99% of which are singletons. The sequenced material came from naive CD4+ T cells sorted from blood. The receptors shown here come from a man aged 30 to 39 in good health. CDR3s include the opening cysteine and the closing phenylalanine or tryptophan. Each record gives: clone size, D gene, V gene, J gene, CDR3 protein, CDR3 DNA. The D gene is left open where the match is weak. Only part of the rows carry a size: once, few, many, or a class if the clone is expanded.

clone size: -
D gene: -
V gene: TRBV7-2
J gene: TRBJ2-5
CDR3 protein: CASSASGRVEETQYF
CDR3 DNA: TGTGCCAGCAGCGCCAGCGGCAGGGTAGAAGAGACCCAGTACTTC

clone size: -
D gene: TRBD2
V gene: TRBV19
J gene: TRBJ2-1
CDR3 protein: CASSPHGGREFINEQFF
CDR3 DNA: TGTGCCAGTAGTCCCCATGGAGGGCGGGAGTTTATAAATGAGCAGTTCTTC

clone size: -
D gene: -
V gene: TRBV6-5
J gene: TRBJ1-2
CDR3 protein: CASRDRMSYGYTF
CDR3 DNA: TGTGCCAGCAGGGACAGAATGAGCTATGGCTACACCTTC

clone size: -
D gene: TRBD2
V gene: TRBV7-2
J gene: TRBJ2-1
CDR3 protein: CASRPAGGNNEQFF
CDR3 DNA: TGTGCCAGCAGGCCAGCGGGAGGTAACAATGAGCAGTTCTTC

clone size: -
D gene: TRBD2
V gene: TRBV29-1
J gene: TRBJ2-1
CDR3 protein: CSVEPRTSGSLFGNEQFF
CDR3 DNA: TGCAGCGTTGAACCTCGGACTAGCGGGAGTCTTTTCGGCAATGAGCAGTTCTTC

clone size: -
D gene: TRBD2
V gene: TRBV14
J gene: TRBJ2-3
CDR3 protein: CASSPRGGAGAGTQYF
CDR3 DNA: TGTGCCAGCAGCCCACGGGGGGGAGCGGGAGCTGGTACGCAGTATTTT

clone size: -
D gene: TRBD2
V gene: TRBV18
J gene: TRBJ2-1
CDR3 protein: CASSPTAGGHNEQFF
CDR3 DNA: TGTGCCAGCTCACCAACGGCGGGAGGGCACAATGAGCAGTTCTTC

clone size: -
D gene: TRBD1
V gene: TRBV5-1
J gene: TRBJ1-5
CDR3 protein: CASSLGAGGINQPQHF
CDR3 DNA: TGCGCCAGCAGCTTGGGAGCAGGGGGTATTAATCAGCCCCAGCATTTT

clone size: once
D gene: -
V gene: TRBV4-1
J gene: TRBJ1-3
CDR3 protein: CASSQPGSGNTIYF
CDR3 DNA: TGCGCCAGCAGCCAACCAGGTTCTGGAAACACCATATATTTT

clone size: -
D gene: -
V gene: TRBV5-4
J gene: TRBJ2-7
CDR3 protein: CASRRSAGYEQYF
CDR3 DNA: TGTGCCAGCAGGCGCTCAGCTGGCTACGAGCAGTACTTC

clone size: -
D gene: TRBD1
V gene: TRBV6-1
J gene: TRBJ1-3
CDR3 protein: CASSEGQGTSGNTIYF
CDR3 DNA: TGTGCCAGCAGTGAAGGACAGGGAACCTCTGGAAACACCATATATTTT

clone size: -
D gene: -
V gene: TRBV6-5
J gene: TRBJ1-5
CDR3 protein: CASSYTYSNQPQHF
CDR3 DNA: TGTGCCAGCAGTTACACCTATAGCAATCAGCCCCAGCATTTT

clone size: -
D gene: TRBD1
V gene: TRBV5-1
J gene: TRBJ2-1
CDR3 protein: CASRPGTGYNEQFF
CDR3 DNA: TGCGCCAGCCGGCCTGGGACAGGGTACAATGAGCAGTTCTTC

clone size: once
D gene: TRBD2
V gene: TRBV5-1
J gene: TRBJ2-1
CDR3 protein: CASSFGLAGGLYNEQFF
CDR3 DNA: TGCGCCAGCAGCTTCGGACTAGCGGGAGGCCTGTACAATGAGCAGTTCTTC

clone size: once
D gene: -
V gene: TRBV29-1
J gene: TRBJ2-7
CDR3 protein: CSVAQVGAEQYF
CDR3 DNA: TGCAGCGTCGCACAGGTCGGCGCCGAGCAGTACTTC

clone size: -
D gene: -
V gene: TRBV18
J gene: TRBJ1-5
CDR3 protein: CASSATHGEGSNQPQHF
CDR3 DNA: TGTGCCAGCTCAGCTACACATGGTGAGGGCAGCAATCAGCCCCAGCATTTT

clone size: -
D gene: -
V gene: TRBV10-3
J gene: TRBJ2-3
CDR3 protein: CAISELSGASTDTQYF
CDR3 DNA: TGTGCCATCAGTGAGCTTTCGGGGGCGAGCACAGATACGCAGTATTTT

clone size: -
D gene: -
V gene: TRBV5-1
J gene: TRBJ2-3
CDR3 protein: CASSRQALLADTQYF
CDR3 DNA: TGCGCCAGCAGCCGACAGGCCCTTTTAGCAGATACGCAGTATTTT

clone size: -
D gene: -
V gene: TRBV10-1
J gene: TRBJ1-1
CDR3 protein: CASSNSGTSREAFF
CDR3 DNA: TGCGCCAGCAGTAATTCCGGGACCTCGAGAGAGGCTTTCTTT

clone size: once
D gene: TRBD2
V gene: TRBV5-1
J gene: TRBJ2-1
CDR3 protein: CASRITGTSGSRSYNEQFF
CDR3 DNA: TGCGCCAGCAGAATTACCGGGACTAGCGGGAGCCGCTCCTACAATGAGCAGTTCTTC

clone size: -
D gene: TRBD2
V gene: TRBV9
J gene: TRBJ2-7
CDR3 protein: CASSVGGSSGVYEQYF
CDR3 DNA: TGTGCCAGCAGCGTAGGTGGGTCTAGCGGAGTCTACGAGCAGTACTTC

clone size: -
D gene: -
V gene: TRBV20-1
J gene: TRBJ2-1
CDR3 protein: CSARPQVEQFF
CDR3 DNA: TGCAGTGCTAGGCCTCAAGTTGAGCAGTTCTTC

clone size: -
D gene: TRBD1
V gene: TRBV15
J gene: TRBJ1-1
CDR3 protein: CATSRVGGQLNTEAFF
CDR3 DNA: TGTGCCACCAGCAGAGTGGGGGGACAGCTGAACACTGAAGCTTTCTTT

clone size: -
D gene: -
V gene: TRBV19
J gene: TRBJ1-5
CDR3 protein: CASSIVGANSNQPQHF
CDR3 DNA: TGTGCCAGTAGTATAGTAGGGGCCAATAGCAATCAGCCCCAGCATTTT

clone size: -
D gene: -
V gene: TRBV28
J gene: TRBJ1-2
CDR3 protein: CASATGPGYTF
CDR3 DNA: TGTGCCAGCGCGACAGGACCTGGCTACACCTTC

clone size: -
D gene: TRBD1
V gene: TRBV14
J gene: TRBJ2-3
CDR3 protein: CASSQDRDSLTPGDTQYF
CDR3 DNA: TGTGCCAGCAGCCAAGACCGGGACAGCTTAACCCCGGGTGATACGCAGTATTTT

clone size: -
D gene: TRBD1
V gene: TRBV6-1
J gene: TRBJ2-7
CDR3 protein: CASTPGWTGAYEQYF
CDR3 DNA: TGTGCCAGCACCCCGGGTTGGACAGGCGCCTACGAGCAGTACTTC

clone size: -
D gene: -
V gene: TRBV4-3
J gene: TRBJ2-6
CDR3 protein: CASSQVGRTGANVLTF
CDR3 DNA: TGCGCCAGCAGCCAAGTCGGGCGGACTGGGGCCAACGTCCTGACTTTC

clone size: -
D gene: TRBD2
V gene: TRBV5-1
J gene: TRBJ2-1
CDR3 protein: CASSLVAGSDEQFF
CDR3 DNA: TGCGCCAGCAGTTTAGTAGCGGGCTCGGATGAGCAGTTCTTC

clone size: -
D gene: TRBD2
V gene: TRBV5-1
J gene: TRBJ2-2
CDR3 protein: CASSLGLADNTGELFF
CDR3 DNA: TGCGCCAGCAGCTTGGGACTAGCGGATAACACCGGGGAGCTGTTTTTT

clone size: -
D gene: TRBD2
V gene: TRBV7-3
J gene: TRBJ2-1
CDR3 protein: CASSLILAGLSSYNEQFF
CDR3 DNA: TGTGCCAGCAGCTTGATCCTAGCGGGACTAAGCTCCTACAATGAGCAGTTCTTC

clone size: -
D gene: TRBD1
V gene: TRBV2
J gene: TRBJ1-5
CDR3 protein: CASSYSGGSDQPQHF
CDR3 DNA: TGTGCCAGCAGTTACTCAGGGGGCTCGGATCAGCCCCAGCATTTT

clone size: -
D gene: TRBD2
V gene: TRBV5-1
J gene: TRBJ2-7
CDR3 protein: CASSPTSGSSYEQYF
CDR3 DNA: TGCGCCAGCAGCCCTACTAGCGGAAGCTCCTACGAGCAGTACTTC

clone size: -
D gene: -
V gene: TRBV7-9
J gene: TRBJ1-1
CDR3 protein: CASSFPLASTEAFF
CDR3 DNA: TGTGCCAGCAGCTTCCCTTTAGCGAGCACTGAAGCTTTCTTT

clone size: -
D gene: TRBD1
V gene: TRBV7-9
J gene: TRBJ1-3
CDR3 protein: CASSSDRGPGNTIYF
CDR3 DNA: TGTGCCAGCAGCTCCGACAGGGGCCCTGGAAACACCATATATTTT

clone size: -
D gene: -
V gene: TRBV5-4
J gene: TRBJ1-2
CDR3 protein: CASSTLTEVTNYGYTF
CDR3 DNA: TGTGCCAGCAGCACCCTTACCGAAGTGACTAACTATGGCTACACCTTC

clone size: -
D gene: -
V gene: TRBV9
J gene: TRBJ1-1
CDR3 protein: CASSVEAGGDTEAFF
CDR3 DNA: TGTGCCAGCAGCGTAGAAGCGGGAGGCGACACTGAAGCTTTCTTT

clone size: -
D gene: -
V gene: TRBV5-8
J gene: TRBJ1-5
CDR3 protein: CASSLGQSRNQPQHF
CDR3 DNA: TGTGCCAGCAGCTTGGGGCAGTCGAGAAATCAGCCCCAGCATTTT

clone size: once
D gene: TRBD2
V gene: TRBV5-1
J gene: TRBJ2-7
CDR3 protein: CASSLPAGSYEQYF
CDR3 DNA: TGCGCCAGCAGCTTACCAGCGGGATCCTACGAGCAGTACTTC

clone size: -
D gene: -
V gene: TRBV6-5
J gene: TRBJ1-3
CDR3 protein: CASSLSRGNTIYF
CDR3 DNA: TGTGCCAGCAGTTTGTCTCGCGGAAACACCATATATTTT

clone size: -
D gene: -
V gene: TRBV6-1
J gene: TRBJ1-3
CDR3 protein: CASRRGGGNTIYF
CDR3 DNA: TGTGCCAGCAGGAGGGGAGGCGGAAACACCATATATTTT

clone size: -
D gene: -
V gene: TRBV29-1
J gene: TRBJ1-2
CDR3 protein: CSVEDRAPYGYTF
CDR3 DNA: TGCAGCGTTGAAGACAGGGCCCCCTATGGCTACACCTTC

clone size: -
D gene: -
V gene: TRBV9
J gene: TRBJ1-3
CDR3 protein: CASSVGGVKPHTIYF
CDR3 DNA: TGTGCCAGCAGCGTAGGGGGGGTTAAGCCCCACACCATATATTTT

clone size: -
D gene: -
V gene: TRBV18
J gene: TRBJ1-3
CDR3 protein: CASSVDTSGNTIYF
CDR3 DNA: TGTGCCAGCTCAGTCGATACCTCTGGAAACACCATATATTTT

clone size: -
D gene: TRBD2
V gene: TRBV16
J gene: TRBJ2-5
CDR3 protein: CASSHSGRASEETQYF
CDR3 DNA: TGTGCCAGCAGCCATAGCGGGAGGGCCAGCGAAGAGACCCAGTACTTC

clone size: -
D gene: TRBD2
V gene: TRBV10-3
J gene: TRBJ2-1
CDR3 protein: CAIRPASGSINEQFF
CDR3 DNA: TGTGCCATCCGACCGGCTAGCGGGAGTATCAATGAGCAGTTCTTC

clone size: once
D gene: TRBD1
V gene: TRBV4-3
J gene: TRBJ1-3
CDR3 protein: CASSQVETGSWNTIYF
CDR3 DNA: TGCGCCAGCAGCCAAGTTGAGACAGGGTCGTGGAACACCATATATTTT

clone size: once
D gene: -
V gene: TRBV6-1
J gene: TRBJ1-4
CDR3 protein: CASSEWTVNEKLFF
CDR3 DNA: TGTGCCAGCAGTGAATGGACAGTCAATGAAAAACTGTTTTTT

clone size: -
D gene: -
V gene: TRBV25-1
J gene: TRBJ1-5
CDR3 protein: CASSEYGGRNQPQHF
CDR3 DNA: TGTGCCAGCAGTGAATACGGGGGGCGGAATCAGCCCCAGCATTTT

clone size: -
D gene: -
V gene: TRBV15
J gene: TRBJ2-1
CDR3 protein: CATSRDRIAASIEQFF
CDR3 DNA: TGTGCCACCAGCAGAGATAGAATAGCAGCCTCGATTGAGCAGTTCTTC

clone size: -
D gene: TRBD1
V gene: TRBV29-1
J gene: TRBJ1-5
CDR3 protein: CSAQVNRGSEPQHF
CDR3 DNA: TGCAGCGCCCAGGTTAACAGGGGATCGGAGCCCCAGCATTTT

clone size: -
D gene: TRBD1
V gene: TRBV5-1
J gene: TRBJ2-1
CDR3 protein: CASSLARTGSLYNEQFF
CDR3 DNA: TGCGCCAGCAGCTTGGCCCGGACAGGGAGTCTCTACAATGAGCAGTTCTTC

clone size: -
D gene: TRBD1
V gene: TRBV6-1
J gene: TRBJ1-5
CDR3 protein: CASSEVPGTGGGGGNQPQHF
CDR3 DNA: TGTGCCAGCAGTGAGGTCCCCGGGACAGGGGGCGGAGGCGGCAATCAGCCCCAGCATTTT

clone size: -
D gene: TRBD2
V gene: TRBV27
J gene: TRBJ2-1
CDR3 protein: CASRHRAGGLPSSSYNEQFF
CDR3 DNA: TGTGCCAGCAGGCATAGGGCGGGAGGGTTACCATCGAGCTCCTACAATGAGCAGTTCTTC

clone size: -
D gene: -
V gene: TRBV5-4
J gene: TRBJ2-7
CDR3 protein: CASSTPWEGANLYEQYF
CDR3 DNA: TGTGCCAGCAGCACGCCCTGGGAGGGGGCAAACCTCTACGAGCAGTACTTC